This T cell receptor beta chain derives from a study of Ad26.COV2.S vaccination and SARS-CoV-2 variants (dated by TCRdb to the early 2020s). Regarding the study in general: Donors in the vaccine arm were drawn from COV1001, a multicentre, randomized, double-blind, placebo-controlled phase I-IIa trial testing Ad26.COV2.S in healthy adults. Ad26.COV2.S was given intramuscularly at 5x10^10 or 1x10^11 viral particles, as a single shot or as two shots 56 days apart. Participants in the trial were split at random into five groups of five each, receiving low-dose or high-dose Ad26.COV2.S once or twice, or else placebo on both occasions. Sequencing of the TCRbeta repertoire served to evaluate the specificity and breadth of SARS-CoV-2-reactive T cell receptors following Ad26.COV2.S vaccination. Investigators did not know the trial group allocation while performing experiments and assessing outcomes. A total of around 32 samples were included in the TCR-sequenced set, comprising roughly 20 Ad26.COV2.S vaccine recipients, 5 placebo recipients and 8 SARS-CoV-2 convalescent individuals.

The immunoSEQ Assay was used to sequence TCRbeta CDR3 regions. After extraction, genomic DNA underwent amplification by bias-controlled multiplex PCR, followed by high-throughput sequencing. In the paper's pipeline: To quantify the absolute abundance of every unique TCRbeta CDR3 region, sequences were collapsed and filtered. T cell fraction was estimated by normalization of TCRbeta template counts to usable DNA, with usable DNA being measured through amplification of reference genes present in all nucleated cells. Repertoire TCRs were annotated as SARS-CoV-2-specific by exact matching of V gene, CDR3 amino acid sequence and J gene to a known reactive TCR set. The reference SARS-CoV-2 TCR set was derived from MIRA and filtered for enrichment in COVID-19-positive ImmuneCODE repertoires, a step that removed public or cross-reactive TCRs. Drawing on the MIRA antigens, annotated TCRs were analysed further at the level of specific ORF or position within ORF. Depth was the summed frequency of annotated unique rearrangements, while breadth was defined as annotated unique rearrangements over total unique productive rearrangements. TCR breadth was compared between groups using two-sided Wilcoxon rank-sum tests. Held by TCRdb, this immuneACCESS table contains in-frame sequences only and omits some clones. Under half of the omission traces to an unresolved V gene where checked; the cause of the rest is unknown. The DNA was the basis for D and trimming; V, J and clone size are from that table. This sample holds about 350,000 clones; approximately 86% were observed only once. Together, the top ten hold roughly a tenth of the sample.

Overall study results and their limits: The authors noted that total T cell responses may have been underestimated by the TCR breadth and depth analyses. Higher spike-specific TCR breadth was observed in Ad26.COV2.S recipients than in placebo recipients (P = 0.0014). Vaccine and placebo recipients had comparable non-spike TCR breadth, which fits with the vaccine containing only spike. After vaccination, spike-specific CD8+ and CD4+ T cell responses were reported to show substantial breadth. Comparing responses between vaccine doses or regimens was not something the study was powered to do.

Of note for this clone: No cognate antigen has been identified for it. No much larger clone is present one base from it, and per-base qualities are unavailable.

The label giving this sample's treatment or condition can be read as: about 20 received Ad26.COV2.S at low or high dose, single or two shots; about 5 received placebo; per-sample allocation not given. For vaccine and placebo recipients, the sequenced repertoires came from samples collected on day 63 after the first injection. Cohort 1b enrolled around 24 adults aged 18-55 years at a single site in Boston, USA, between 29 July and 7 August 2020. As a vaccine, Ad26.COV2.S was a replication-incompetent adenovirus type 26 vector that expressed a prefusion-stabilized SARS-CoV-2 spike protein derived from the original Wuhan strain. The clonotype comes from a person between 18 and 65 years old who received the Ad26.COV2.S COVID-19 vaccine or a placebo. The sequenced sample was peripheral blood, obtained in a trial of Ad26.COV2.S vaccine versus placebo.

The DNA sequence is given as TGCGCCAGCAGCCAAGAGGGGGCGCGAATAGATACGCAGTATTTT. Its product reads: CASSQEGARIDTQYF. The sequence joins TRBV4-3 to TRBJ2-3; TRBD1 could be the D gene, as 6 bases match. The germline V gene provides CDR1 LGHNA and CDR2 YSLEER. From its cysteine to its phenylalanine, the CDR3 spans 15 amino acids. The kept DNA is CDR3 alone, 45 bases in frame from the first base. Relative to germline, V is 0 bases shorter and J is 5 bases shorter, with 12 bases between their ends.